A single sample is the source of the 29 T cell receptor beta chains below, sequenced in a study of CXCR3-negative and CXCR3-positive naive CD8 T cells. UMI-labeled TRB cDNA libraries were prepared by 5' RACE. TCRdb reanalyzed the 5' RACE reads, giving one entry per CDR3 protein sequence and no DNA. This repertoire includes 43,000 or so distinct CDR3 sequences. The sequencing sample was made of naive CXCR3- CD8+ T cells from blood. The subset is: CD45RO-CCR7+CD27+CD95- naive CD8+ T cells lacking CXCR3 (TNR3-). These receptors originate from a human donor in good health. Some clones in this sample may be carry-over from other donors' samples.

The V and J genes are TRBV6-2 or TRBV6-3 and TRBJ2-7; TCRdb's D call of TRBD2 is untestable without DNA. Germline V CDR1 and CDR2: MNHEY, SVGEGT. The CDR3 extends over 15 amino acids. The CDR3: CASSYRTSGTYEQYF.

The chain recombines TRBV28 with TRBJ2-3. Germline CDR1 and CDR2: MDHEN and SYDVKM. This CDR3 is 12 amino acids long. CDR3 residues: CASSPGGDTQYF.

The V gene is TRBV11-2, the J gene TRBJ2-7; TCRdb gives TRBD2 as the D gene, but with no DNA this cannot be confirmed. Germline lookup yields CDR1 SGHAT and CDR2 FQNNGV. This CDR3 has 18 residues. This CDR3 reads CASSLNPGTSGLTYEQYF.

The chain recombines TRBV12-3 or TRBV12-4 with TRBJ2-5; TCRdb's D gene call, TRBD1, goes unchecked for lack of DNA. The CDR3 contains 15 residues. CDR3 sequence reads: CASSLSGFRLKTQYF.

This sequence joins TRBV7-3 and TRBJ2-1; TCRdb indicates TRBD2, and absent DNA this call remains unverified. The CDR3 is 13 residues long. The germline V gene has CDR1 SGHTA and CDR2 FQGTGA. The CDR3 spells CASSASSSDEQFF.

The gene calls are TRBV28 and TRBJ2-3; the D call from TCRdb, TRBD2, cannot be confirmed without DNA. CDR1 and CDR2 from the germline V gene are MDHEN and SYDVKM. CDR3 length equals 14 residues. The CDR3 protein is CASSASSSTDTQYF.

The chain has TRBV12-5 and TRBJ2-7; the TCRdb D gene call, TRBD2, has no DNA to confirm it. CDR1 and CDR2 (germline): LGHNT, FRNRAP. This CDR3 is 20 amino acids long. The CDR3 sequence is CASGLAITSGGPAMPYEQYF.

This sequence joins TRBV28 and TRBJ1-1. The CDR3 is 14 residues long. CDR1 is MDHEN, CDR2 SYDVKM, per germline. CDR3 residues: CASSYIQLDTEAFF. The full variable domain, its missing parts supplied by reference TRBV28 and TRBJ1-1, is DVKVTQSSRYLVKRTGEKVFLECVQDMDHENMFWYRQDPGLGLRLIYFSYDVKMKEKGDIPEGYSVSREKKERFSLILESASTNQTSMYLCASSYIQLDTEAFFGQGTRLTVV.

The V call is TRBV6-6, the J call TRBJ1-1; there is no DNA to check the TCRdb D call of TRBD1. Germline V gene data show CDR1 as MNHNY and CDR2 as SVGAGI (reference sequence). The length of the CDR3 is 14 residues. CDR3: CASSQSQGGTEAFF.

This CDR3 is CSVEGTTGTGQYNEQFF. This chain uses TRBV29-1 with TRBJ2-1; TCRdb returns TRBD1, unconfirmable since there is no DNA. CDR3 length: 17 residues. Per the germline V gene, CDR1 is SQVTM and CDR2 is ANQGSEA.

The V gene is TRBV20-1, the J gene TRBJ2-1; TCRdb's D call, TRBD1, is unchecked because there is no DNA. The CDR3 has 13 amino acids. CDR1 and CDR2 (germline): DFQATT, SNEGSKA (reference sequence). Here the CDR3 reads CSAVAGEYNEQFF.

This clonotype ranks as medium-sized in terms of frequency. The genes are TRBV29-1 and TRBJ2-1. Germline CDR1 and CDR2: SQVTM and ANQGSEA. This CDR3 has 16 residues. CDR3 residues: CSVDLALEGSYNEQFF.

The V gene is TRBV5-4, the J gene TRBJ2-3. The length of the CDR3 is 15 residues. In germline, CDR1 is SGHNT, CDR2 YYREEE (reference sequence). This CDR3 is CASSHGLASTDTQYF.

The chain couples TRBV7-9 to TRBJ2-7. This CDR3 spans 13 amino acids. Germline loops: CDR1 SEHNR, CDR2 FQNEAQ (reference sequence). The CDR3 reads CASSLGPSGEQYF.

The genes are TRBV6-2 or TRBV6-3 and TRBJ2-7; checking the TCRdb D call of TRBD1 is not possible without DNA. The length of the CDR3 is 14 residues. Germline CDR1 is MNHEY and CDR2 is SVGEGT. CDR3 amino acids: CASHQVLGLREQYF.

This chain connects TRBV20-1 to TRBJ2-1; TCRdb selects TRBD2, and the lack of DNA leaves this call unchecked. CDR1 and CDR2 from the germline V gene are DFQATT and SNEGSKA (reference sequence). The CDR3 is 14 amino acids. This CDR3 reads CSTTSGASYNEQFF.

V usage is TRBV7-2 and J usage is TRBJ2-7; the D call of TRBD1 rests on TCRdb alone, since no DNA is present to check it. This CDR3 spans 18 amino acids. The germline V gene encodes CDR1 SGHTA and CDR2 FQGNSA. CDR3 amino acids: CASSFSGTAGTISYEQYF. Full variable domain (missing parts from reference TRBV7-2 and TRBJ2-7): GAGVSQSPSNKVTEKGKDVELRCDPISGHTALYWYRQSLGQGLEFLIYFQGNSAPDKSGLPSDRFSAERTGGSVSTLTIQRTQQEDSAVYLCASSFSGTAGTISYEQYFGPGTRLTVT.

The chain has TRBV28 and TRBJ1-5; TCRdb outputs TRBD1, but without DNA this stays unchecked. Germline V gene data show CDR1 as MDHEN and CDR2 as SYDVKM. The CDR3 is made up of 15 amino acids. CDR3 sequence reads: CASSFGGKGNQPQHF.

This clonotype shows up as medium-sized by frequency. This chain links TRBV7-7 with TRBJ1-1; there is no DNA to check the TCRdb D call of TRBD1. The CDR3 sequence is 13 residues long. Germline V gene sequence: CDR1 SSHAT, CDR2 FNYEAQ (reference sequence). The CDR3 here is CASSFGTGTEAFF.

The chain couples TRBV28 to TRBJ2-7; with no DNA, the TCRdb D assignment of TRBD2 cannot be verified. CDR1 and CDR2 (germline): MDHEN, SYDVKM. The CDR3 totals 12 residues. CDR3 sequence reads: CASGRDSYEQYF. Full variable domain (rest looked up from reference TRBV28 and TRBJ2-7): DVKVTQSSRYLVKRTGEKVFLECVQDMDHENMFWYRQDPGLGLRLIYFSYDVKMKEKGDIPEGYSVSREKKERFSLILESASTNQTSMYLCASGRDSYEQYFGPGTRLTVT.

This chain uses TRBV11-2 with TRBJ2-5. Germline CDR1 SGHAT, CDR2 FQNNGV. The length of the CDR3 is 12 residues. The CDR3 sequence: CASSLGQATQYF.

The chain joins TRBV7-6 to TRBJ2-7; the D gene TCRdb calls, TRBD1, cannot be checked with no DNA. The CDR3 runs 15 residues. CDR1 is SGHVS, CDR2 FNYEAQ, per germline. CDR3 loop: CASSSLGTGTYEQYF.

The chain joins TRBV12-3 or TRBV12-4 to TRBJ2-7. This CDR3 spans 11 amino acids. The CDR3 spells CASSFQYEQYF.

The chain joins TRBV6-2 or TRBV6-3 to TRBJ2-1; the TCRdb D gene call, TRBD2, has no DNA to confirm it. Germline loops: CDR1 MNHEY, CDR2 SVGEGT. This CDR3 comprises 16 residues. This CDR3 is CASSYWRLDSGNEQFF.

V is TRBV29-1 and J is TRBJ2-5; checking the TCRdb D call of TRBD1 is not possible without DNA. The V gene's germline CDR1 is SQVTM and CDR2 ANQGSEA. The CDR3 totals 12 residues. CDR3 amino acids: CSVEGGQETQYF.

This chain joins TRBV20-1 and TRBJ2-7; as DNA is missing, the TRBD1 call by TCRdb cannot be tested. The CDR3 runs 17 residues. Per the germline V gene, CDR1 is DFQATT and CDR2 is SNEGSKA (reference sequence). CDR3: CSARDSGGAMYGGEQYF.

The chain joins TRBV7-3 to TRBJ2-1; the TCRdb D gene call, TRBD2, has no DNA to confirm it. Germline-derived CDR1 and CDR2 are SGHTA and FQGTGA. This CDR3 region has 15 residues. The CDR3 region is CASSLTGRQGHEQFF.

The CDR3: CASSQEGVWNEQFF. V gene TRBV14 combines with J gene TRBJ2-1; the D gene TCRdb calls, TRBD1, cannot be checked with no DNA. Germline-derived CDR1 and CDR2 are SGHDN and FVKESK. The length of the CDR3 is 14 residues. Supplemented by reference TRBV14 and TRBJ2-1, the full variable domain reads EAGVTQFPSHSVIEKGQTVTLRCDPISGHDNLYWYRRVMGKEIKFLLHFVKESKQDESGMPNNRFLAERTGGTYSTLKVQPAELEDSGVYFCASSQEGVWNEQFFGPGTRLTVL.

The CDR3 sequence is CSVSTSGVYNEQFF. The chain joins TRBV29-1 to TRBJ2-1; TCRdb's D call of TRBD2 is untestable without DNA. Germline loops: CDR1 SQVTM, CDR2 ANQGSEA. The CDR3 is 14 residues long.